The 31 T cell receptor beta chains reported below all come from one sample, sequenced in a study of T cells in localized non-small cell lung cancer (dated by TCRdb to between 2020 and 2021). Library generation was performed with the immunoSEQ multiplex PCR assay. This is the immuneACCESS table as TCRdb keeps it, with only in-frame sequences that have V and J called. A part of the clones is gone; compared with another copy, unresolved V genes explain less than half, and the rest is unexplained. Counted in this sample were about 79,000 clones; approximately 90% of them appeared once. In total, the top ten clones hold more than 20% of the sample. Sample: peripheral blood, taken before any cancer treatment. Source of these receptors: a woman aged 35-75 years with stage I squamous cell lung carcinoma.

In this sample, this clone turned up once. This chain joins TRBV6-1 and TRBJ2-7, with 9 bases matching TRBD1. The germline V gene encodes CDR1 MNHNS and CDR2 SASEGT. CDR3 size: 14 residues. J lost 2 bases, V lost 7 bases, and 6 bases had no gene match. CDR3 amino acids: CASIRDRVTYEQYF. The CDR3 coding sequence is TGTGCCAGCATTCGGGACAGGGTAACCTACGAGCAGTACTTC.

This chain joins TRBV2 and TRBJ1-1; D remains unclear. V was shortened by 2 bases and J by 2 bases, with 3 bases between the two germline ends. The germline CDR1 and CDR2 sequences are SNHLY and FYNNEI. This CDR3 has 12 amino acids. The CDR3 loop is CASSEYNTEAFF. The CDR3 region has the DNA TGTGCCAGCAGTGAATACAACACTGAAGCTTTCTTT.

The chain couples TRBV9 to TRBJ2-5; no reliable D call. V gave up 4 bases and J gave up 10 bases, with 11 bases separating them. The germline V gene encodes CDR1 SGDLS and CDR2 YYNGEE. This CDR3 comprises 11 residues. The CDR3 DNA sequence: TGTGCCAGCAGCCCCGGAAGGGACCAGTACTTC. Translating it yields CASSPGRDQYF. The whole variable domain, remainder taken from reference TRBV9 and TRBJ2-5, is DSGVTQTPKHLITATGQRVTLRCSPRSGDLSVYWYQQSLDQGLQFLIQYYNGEERAKGNILERFSAQQFPDLHSELNLSSLELGDSALYFCASSPGRDQYFGPGTRLLVL.

The chain carries TRBV14 and TRBJ1-3; possible D gene TRBD1, 6 bases. Germline CDR1 and CDR2: SGHDN and FVKESK. The CDR3 is made up of 14 amino acids. Between the trimmed V and J ends, which lost 4 bases and 3 bases, there was a span of 10 bases. CDR3 sequence (DNA): TGTGCCAGCAGCCGGGACAACCTTGGAAACACCATATATTTT. Translation gives CASSRDNLGNTIYF.

The chain uses TRBV10-3 and TRBJ2-1; D possibly uses TRBD1 or TRBD2 (5 bases each). In germline, CDR1 is ENHRY, CDR2 SYGVKD. The V and J ends lost 2 bases and 7 bases respectively, with 15 bases between them. This CDR3 spans 15 amino acids. The CDR3 is CAISEGTSSGNEQFF. CDR3 sequence (DNA): TGTGCCATCAGTGAGGGGACGTCCAGCGGTAATGAGCAGTTCTTC.

This sequence joins TRBV6-5 and TRBJ2-1; 8 nucleotides align to TRBD2. With V trimmed by 6 bases and J by 0 bases, 4 bases remained unmatched. This CDR3 is built from 15 residues. CDR1 MNHEY and CDR2 SVGAGI come from the germline V gene. The CDR3 spells CASSSRGGSYNEQFF. The CDR3 bases are TGTGCCAGCAGCTCTCGGGGGGGCTCCTACAATGAGCAGTTCTTC.

The chain carries TRBV6-6 and TRBJ1-2; perhaps TRBD1 as D (5 bases). This CDR3 is 13 amino acids long. Trimming took 5 bases from V and 6 from J, leaving 13 bases between them. The germline V gene encodes CDR1 MNHNY and CDR2 SVGAGI (reference sequence). CDR3 residues: CASSTDSKDGYTF. The CDR3 region has the DNA TGTGCCAGCAGTACAGACAGCAAAGATGGCTACACCTTC.

The CDR3: CASSLAGGPLYEQYF. The CDR3 nucleotides read TGTGCCAGCAGCTTAGCGGGGGGGCCCCTCTACGAGCAGTACTTC. The chain combines TRBV7-2 with TRBJ2-7; D is perhaps TRBD2 (7 bases). The CDR3 loop spans 15 amino acids. V was cut by 0 bases and J by 3 bases, with 12 bases left in between. Germline CDR1 reads SGHTA; CDR2 reads FQGNSA.

The V and J genes are TRBV6-1 and TRBJ1-5; 7 nucleotides align to TRBD1. This CDR3 comprises 17 residues. Per the germline V gene, CDR1 is MNHNS and CDR2 is SASEGT. The V and J ends lost 2 bases and 6 bases, in that order; junction bases with no gene match: 13. The CDR3 spells CASSEFSGTESRQPQHF. CDR3 DNA: TGTGCCAGCAGTGAATTTTCCGGGACAGAATCTCGTCAGCCCCAGCATTTT.

The gene calls are TRBV7-6 and TRBJ2-3; TRBD2 aligns across 9 bases. Trimming removed 5 bases from V and 4 bases from J; junction bases left unmatched: 10. The length of the CDR3 is 16 residues. Germline V gene lookup returns CDR1 SGHVS and CDR2 FNYEAQ. CDR3 sequence reads: CASSLSGLAYADTQYF. The DNA of the CDR3 is TGTGCCAGCAGCCTGTCGGGACTAGCTTATGCAGATACGCAGTATTTT.

The rearrangement joins TRBV7-9 to TRBJ1-3; the D is unclear. The CDR3 has 15 amino acids. Germline V CDR1 and CDR2: SEHNR, FQNEAQ (reference sequence). V shed 5 bases and J shed 0 bases, with 11 bases lying between them. CDR3: CASSADSGSGNTIYF. The CDR3 DNA sequence: TGTGCCAGCAGCGCTGACTCCGGCTCTGGAAACACCATATATTTT.

This clone was detected once. The chain has TRBV4-1 and TRBJ2-1; 7 nucleotides align to TRBD2. Germline lookup yields CDR1 MGHRA and CDR2 YSYEKL. J was trimmed by 0 bases and V by 2 bases; bases with no gene match: 4. This CDR3 comprises 16 residues. CDR3 sequence: CASSQTRGSSYNEQFF. The CDR3 DNA follows: TGCGCCAGCAGCCAAACGCGGGGGAGCTCCTACAATGAGCAGTTCTTC.

V and J are TRBV18 and TRBJ1-1, with a possible D match to TRBD1 (6 bases). The CDR3 spans 15 residues. Per germline, CDR1 KGHSH and CDR2 LQKENI. V shed 1 base and J shed 5 bases, with 14 bases lying between them. CDR3 sequence (DNA): TGTGCCAGCTCACCACATGGGGGCGCGAGTACTGAAGCTTTCTTT. It is translated as CASSPHGGASTEAFF.

In this sample, this clone turned up once. This sequence joins TRBV18 and TRBJ1-1; 7 bases line up with TRBD1. Trimming removed 6 bases from V and 5 bases from J; junction bases left unmatched: 6. CDR1 and CDR2 (germline): KGHSH, LQKENI. The CDR3 covers 13 residues. CDR3 bases: TGTGCCAGCTCGCGAAACAGGGGAACTGAAGCTTTCTTT. Translated, it gives CASSRNRGTEAFF. Supplemented by reference TRBV18 and TRBJ1-1, the full variable domain reads NAGVMQNPRHLVRRRGQEARLRCSPMKGHSHVYWYRQLPEEGLKFMVYLQKENIIDESGMPKERFSAEFPKEGPSILRIQQVVRGDSAAYFCASSRNRGTEAFFGQGTRLTVV.

The chain uses TRBV5-4 and TRBJ1-4; D gene unclear. The V and J ends lost 0 bases and 5 bases respectively, with 8 bases between them. This CDR3 is built from 14 residues. Per the germline V gene, CDR1 is SGHNT and CDR2 is YYREEE (reference sequence). CDR3 in DNA: TGTGCCAGCAGCTTGGACAGCAAGAATGAAAAACTGTTTTTT. Translation: CASSLDSKNEKLFF.

This clone was observed once. V is TRBV18 and J is TRBJ1-1; a weak D match, TRBD1 (6 bases). Germline CDR1 KGHSH, CDR2 LQKENI. This CDR3 has 15 amino acids. Trimming cost V 3 bases and J 4 bases, with 15 bases left between them. Written as DNA, the CDR3 is TGTGCCAGCTCACCGTCGACAGGACCGGGCACTGAAGCTTTCTTT. It encodes CASSPSTGPGTEAFF. Drawing the rest from reference TRBV18 and TRBJ1-1, the complete variable domain is NAGVMQNPRHLVRRRGQEARLRCSPMKGHSHVYWYRQLPEEGLKFMVYLQKENIIDESGMPKERFSAEFPKEGPSILRIQQVVRGDSAAYFCASSPSTGPGTEAFFGQGTRLTVV.

The genes are TRBV7-8 and TRBJ1-2; D gene ambiguous. The CDR3 has 11 amino acids. Germline V lookup: CDR1 SGHVS, CDR2 FQNEAQ. Trimming shortened V by 2 bases and J by 8 bases, and 6 bases separated the two germline ends. As DNA, the CDR3 is TGTGCCAGCAGCTTATATGGCGGCTACACCTTC. It encodes CASSLYGGYTF.

The V and J genes are TRBV30 and TRBJ2-2, with 10 bases matching TRBD1. The junction had 3 bases not matched to a gene; V was cut back by 5 bases and J by 3 bases. The CDR3 extends over 14 amino acids. CDR1 and CDR2 (germline): GTSNPN, SVGIG (reference sequence). CDR3 sequence (DNA): TGTGCCTGGTTGGGACAGGGGTACACCGGGGAGCTGTTTTTT. Protein sequence: CAWLGQGYTGELFF.

This chain links TRBV10-1 with TRBJ2-7; 7 bases agree with TRBD2. Per germline, CDR1 WNHNN and CDR2 SYGVQD (reference sequence). With V trimmed by 0 bases and J by 0 bases, 5 bases remained unmatched. The CDR3 loop spans 16 amino acids. CDR3 in DNA: TGCGCCAGCAGTGAGTCTCCTAGCGGAAACTCCTACGAGCAGTACTTC. Protein: CASSESPSGNSYEQYF.

The chain couples TRBV29-1 to TRBJ1-2, with D perhaps matching TRBD1 (5 bases). The germline gives CDR1 SQVTM, CDR2 ANQGSEA. Trimming took off 3 bases at V and 7 bases at J, with 9 bases between the two ends. This CDR3 is built from 11 residues. In nucleotides, the CDR3 is TGCAGCGTTGATTACGGGGCTGGCTACACCTTC. Translated: CSVDYGAGYTF.

The chain links TRBV6-5 to TRBJ1-1; a possible D gene is TRBD1 (6 bases). CDR1 and CDR2 (germline): MNHEY, SVGAGI. The length of the CDR3 is 13 residues. Trimming shortened V by 7 bases and J by 1 base, and 10 bases separated the two germline ends. CDR3 region: CASTWTANTEAFF. As DNA, the CDR3 is TGTGCCAGCACTTGGACAGCGAACACTGAAGCTTTCTTT.

This chain uses TRBV5-1 with TRBJ2-3, with D perhaps matching TRBD2 (6 bases). V lost 4 bases, J lost 2 bases, and 11 bases lay in between. The CDR3 is 14 residues long. Germline V gene data show CDR1 as SGHRS and CDR2 as YFSETQ. CDR3 bases: TGCGCCAGCAGCCTTAGCGGACTCACAGATACGCAGTATTTT. Its translation: CASSLSGLTDTQYF. The variable domain in full, with the rest retrieved from reference TRBV5-1 and TRBJ2-3, is KAGVTQTPRYLIKTRGQQVTLSCSPISGHRSVSWYQQTPGQGLQFLFEYFSETQRNKGNFPGRFSGRQFSNSRSEMNVSTLELGDSALYLCASSLSGLTDTQYFGPGTRLTVL.

The chain uses TRBV5-6 and TRBJ1-1; D call uncertain. V lost 1 base, J lost 0 bases, and 10 bases lay in between. The CDR3 extends over 15 amino acids. Germline CDR1 reads SGHDT; CDR2 reads YYEEEE. The CDR3 DNA reads TGTGCCAGCAGCTTGTGGGTGGTCTTGAACACTGAAGCTTTCTTT. This sequence encodes CASSLWVVLNTEAFF. The variable domain in full, completed from reference TRBV5-6 and TRBJ1-1, reads DAGVTQSPTHLIKTRGQQVTLRCSPKSGHDTVSWYQQALGQGPQFIFQYYEEEERQRGNFPDRFSGHQFPNYSSELNVNALLLGDSALYLCASSLWVVLNTEAFFGQGTRLTVV.

This clone was seen a single time. The chain links TRBV30 to TRBJ1-2; TRBD1 is a possible D gene (5 bases). V gave up 3 bases and J gave up 4 bases, with 15 bases separating them. CDR1 and CDR2 (germline): GTSNPN, SVGIG (reference sequence). CDR3 length: 14 residues. DNA for the CDR3: TGTGCCTGGAGCCGAGGGACTGAAAGCTATGGCTACACCTTC. Translation: CAWSRGTESYGYTF.

The V call is TRBV13, the J call TRBJ2-3; TRBD2 matches at 10 bases. The V gene end was trimmed by 4 bases and the J gene end by 3 bases; junction bases not matched to a gene: 10. The CDR3 totals 17 residues. Per the germline V gene, CDR1 is PRHDT and CDR2 is FYEKMQ (reference sequence). CDR3 sequence: CASSYQPQRGGTDTQYF. In DNA form, the CDR3 reads TGTGCCAGCAGCTACCAACCCCAGCGGGGGGGTACAGATACGCAGTATTTT.

This chain joins TRBV5-1 and TRBJ1-4, with D hard to call. Per the germline V gene, CDR1 is SGHRS and CDR2 is YFSETQ. V was trimmed by 0 bases and J by 0 bases, leaving 6 bases between them. This CDR3 spans 15 amino acids. CDR3 protein: CASSLGDSTNEKLFF. The CDR3 DNA follows: TGCGCCAGCAGCTTGGGCGACTCAACTAATGAAAAACTGTTTTTT. Based on the CDR3 plus reference TRBV5-1 and TRBJ1-4, the full variable domain is KAGVTQTPRYLIKTRGQQVTLSCSPISGHRSVSWYQQTPGQGLQFLFEYFSETQRNKGNFPGRFSGRQFSNSRSEMNVSTLELGDSALYLCASSLGDSTNEKLFFGSGTQLSVL.

The J gene is TRBJ2-7, the V gene TRBV5-6; D remains unclear. The germline CDR1 and CDR2 sequences are SGHDT and YYEEEE. CDR3 size: 12 residues. Trimming pared 1 base from V and 4 bases from J, leaving 6 bases between. The CDR3 sequence is CASSLQGYEQYF. The CDR3 DNA reads TGTGCCAGCAGCTTGCAAGGGTACGAGCAGTACTTC.

The CDR3 loop is CASSEFLRTGNGYTF. The DNA for the CDR3 is TGTGCCAGCAGTGAATTCCTCCGGACAGGGAACGGCTACACCTTC. The chain recombines TRBV6-1 with TRBJ1-2; 8 bases are shared with TRBD1. The length of the CDR3 is 15 residues. After removal of 2 bases from V and 8 bases from J, the junction contained 10 bases not matched to a gene. From germline, CDR1 is MNHNS and CDR2 SASEGT.

The V call is TRBV5-1, the J call TRBJ1-1; no firm D call. The V gene lost 0 bases and the J gene lost 0 bases, with 9 bases spanning the gap. From germline, CDR1 is SGHRS and CDR2 YFSETQ. This CDR3 spans 15 amino acids. The CDR3 sequence: CASSLAGAMNTEAFF. Here the CDR3 DNA reads TGCGCCAGCAGCTTGGCAGGAGCCATGAACACTGAAGCTTTCTTT.

This chain uses TRBV27 with TRBJ1-5; the match to TRBD1 covers 8 bases. Per the germline V gene, CDR1 is MNHEY and CDR2 is SMNVEV (reference sequence). Losses at the gene ends were 6 bases for V and 1 base for J; bases not matched to a gene: 2. The CDR3 length is 14 residues. CDR3 sequence reads: CASRGQESNQPQHF. The CDR3 nucleotides are TGTGCCAGCAGGGGACAGGAAAGCAATCAGCCCCAGCATTTT.

The chain uses TRBV19 and TRBJ2-7, with D possibly being TRBD1 or TRBD2 (5 bases each). V was shortened by 3 bases and J by 3 bases, with 12 bases between the two germline ends. The CDR3 runs 14 residues. The germline V gene has CDR1 LNHDA and CDR2 SQIVND (reference sequence). The CDR3 loop reads CASSMNGDRYEQYF. The CDR3, as DNA: TGTGCCAGTAGTATGAACGGGGACCGCTACGAGCAGTACTTC.